This T cell receptor beta chain was recorded in a study of multiple sclerosis patients with progressive multifocal leukoencephalopathy. Whole-study results and caveats: Before and during natalizumab, the clones expanded at PML already existed. Most PML patients had lower entropy, suggesting less diverse TRB repertoires.

As for this clone: Its antigen is currently unknown.

Documented time point: time of PML onset. All patients had prior interferon beta, and all PML patients were female. The assay was run at survey level. Repertoires were generated with immunoSEQ multiplex PCR, while TCRdb's copy carries only in-frame clones and drops some. This sample has fewer than 35,000 clones, with about 90% found just once. The CDR3 runs to 19 residues. The germline gives CDR1 SGHRS, CDR2 YFSETQ. V was trimmed by 6 bases and J by 4 bases, leaving 28 bases between them. The origin of this receptor is a human donor with progressive multifocal leukoencephalopathy. The source material was PBMCs, sampled from a patient treated with natalizumab. The gene calls are TRBV5-1 and TRBJ2-2; D may be TRBD2 (7 bases). The CDR3 spells CASNPGAFRRGHGTGELFF. CDR3 DNA sequence: TGCGCCAGCAATCCCGGGGCGTTCAGGCGGGGGCACGGCACCGGGGAGCTGTTTTTT. Using reference TRBV5-1 and TRBJ2-2 for the parts outside the CDR3, the full variable domain is KAGVTQTPRYLIKTRGQQVTLSCSPISGHRSVSWYQQTPGQGLQFLFEYFSETQRNKGNFPGRFSGRQFSNSRSEMNVSTLELGDSALYLCASNPGAFRRGHGTGELFFGEGSRLTVL.